Included here is one TCR beta chain sequence, with context. Germline V gives CDR1 SGHDT, CDR2 YYEEEE. V lost 0 bases and J 0 bases, leaving 4 bases between the germline ends. The CDR3 consists of 14 residues. The data belong to a study of tumor-infiltrating lymphocytes in localized non-small cell lung cancer. The assay was immunoSEQ multiplex PCR, and TCRdb's table has in-frame clones only and misses some. The sample has around 16,000 clones, 70% to 75% seen once. V is TRBV5-6 and J is TRBJ2-1; D gene uncertain. This sequence originates from a human donor with non-small cell lung cancer. The specimen sequenced was lung tumor tissue. For the CDR3, the DNA is TGTGCCAGCAGCTTGGGGGTCTCCTACAATGAGCAGTTCTTC. It is translated as CASSLGVSYNEQFF.